The 21 T cell receptor beta chains listed next were all sequenced from one sample in a study of cytomegalovirus exposure and HLA in healthy donors (dated by TCRdb to between 2016 and 2019). The receptor library was made with the immunoSEQ multiplex PCR assay. For the multiplex PCR, a mixture combining 60 forward primers for TCR Vbeta segments and 13 reverse primers for TCR Jbeta segments was used. TCRdb retrieved this table from immuneACCESS and kept in-frame rearrangements only. Not all clones are present; in checked studies, unresolved V genes account for under half, and no reason is known for the remainder. Present in this sample are 130,000 or so clones, around 9% of which were seen just once. The ten largest clones capture 4.5% to 7% of the sample. The sequencing sample was made of PBMCs. These receptors all come from a man aged 40-49 years in good health and CMV-seronegative.

J is TRBJ2-7 and V is TRBV2; 11 bases line up with TRBD1. CDR1 and CDR2 (germline): SNHLY, FYNNEI. This CDR3 is built from 15 residues. V trimming: 4 bases; J trimming: 6 bases; junction bases outside the gene matches: 8. CDR3 nucleotides: TGTGCCAGCAGTGCCCGGACAGGGGGCTTGGGCGAGCAGTACTTC. It yields the protein CASSARTGGLGEQYF.

Regarding this clone: This specimen includes other DNA sequences encoding the same CDR3. The chain links TRBV6-5 to TRBJ2-7, with 8 positions matching TRBD1. The CDR3 has 12 residues. CDR1 MNHEY and CDR2 SVGAGI come from the germline V gene. DNA of the CDR3: TGTGCAAGTTCGACAGGGGCCGGCGAGCAGTACTTC. This sequence encodes CASSTGAGEQYF.

The chain combines TRBV2 with TRBJ2-2; 8 bases align to TRBD2. V lost 7 bases and J lost 4; bases outside the gene matches: 8. The CDR3 length is 15 residues. The germline CDR1 and CDR2 sequences are SNHLY and FYNNEI. The CDR3, as DNA: TGTGCCAGCACAAACGGGGGGGCGTTCACCGGGGAGCTGTTTTTT. This codes for CASTNGGAFTGELFF.

This clone has a handful of counts. The rearrangement joins TRBV28 to TRBJ1-3; maybe TRBD1 (5 bases). The CDR3 has 13 amino acids. V shed 10 bases and J shed 0 bases, with 10 bases lying between them. Germline CDR1 is MDHEN and CDR2 is SYDVKM. CDR3 in amino acids: CATQGGSGNTIYF. In DNA, the CDR3 is TGTGCCACTCAGGGAGGCTCTGGAAACACCATATATTTT.

The V and J genes are TRBV29-1 and TRBJ2-3, with 7 bases matching TRBD1. The CDR3 covers 18 residues. CDR1 and CDR2 from the germline V gene are SQVTM and ANQGSEA. V dropped 4 bases and J dropped 1; count of bases not matched to a gene: 17. The DNA for the CDR3 is TGCAGCGTTGGGCCCGCCTTGACAGGGCATATTGGCACAGATACGCAGTATTTT. Amino acids: CSVGPALTGHIGTDTQYF.

The table lists this clone with a few counts. The chain uses TRBV19 and TRBJ1-1, with D possibly matching TRBD1 (6 bases). V was cut by 4 bases and J by 1 base, with 16 bases left in between. The V gene's germline CDR1 is LNHDA and CDR2 SQIVND (reference sequence). CDR3 size: 16 residues. CDR3 sequence: CASSKRGGIGNTEAFF. The CDR3 nucleotides are TGTGCCAGTAGTAAACGGGGGGGCATCGGGAACACTGAAGCTTTCTTT.

This clone was counted a few times. The chain recombines TRBV7-8 with TRBJ1-6; tentative D call: TRBD1 (5 bases). The CDR3 runs to 16 residues. Germline lookup yields CDR1 SGHVS and CDR2 FQNEAQ. V was clipped by 0 bases and J by 10 bases, with 16 bases between them. The DNA for the CDR3 is TGTGCCAGCAGCTTAGCGGGGGGGGGTTTAGGATCACCCCTCCACTTT. Residues: CASSLAGGGLGSPLHF.

The chain has TRBV19 and TRBJ1-1, with a tentative D call TRBD1 (5 bases). Per germline, CDR1 LNHDA and CDR2 SQIVND (reference sequence). The CDR3 spans 14 residues. Trimming took 2 bases from V and 5 from J, leaving 12 bases between them. The CDR3 region is CASSISGPRTEAFF. The CDR3 coding sequence is TGTGCCAGTAGTATATCAGGGCCGAGGACTGAAGCTTTCTTT.

The CDR3 is CASGRVKSSTDTQYF. DNA of the CDR3: TGTGCCAGCGGGAGGGTGAAGTCTAGCACAGATACGCAGTATTTT. The chain is built from TRBV2 and TRBJ2-3; 7 bases are a match to TRBD2. Trimming took 8 bases from V and 0 from J; bases not matched to a gene: 8. CDR1 SNHLY and CDR2 FYNNEI come from the germline V gene. The CDR3 is 15 amino acids.

This clone was observed a handful of times. The V call is TRBV6-1, the J call TRBJ2-3; 11 bases match TRBD2. The CDR3 is made up of 16 amino acids. CDR1 is MNHNS and CDR2 is SASEGT in the germline V gene. Trimming removed 4 bases from V and 5 bases from J; junction bases left unmatched: 8. This CDR3 reads CASSARVAGGLDTQYF. The CDR3 nucleotides are TGTGCCAGCAGTGCCAGGGTAGCGGGGGGGTTAGATACGCAGTATTTT.

The CDR3 sequence is CASSGDIQYF. The DNA of the CDR3 is TGTGCTAGTTCGGGAGACATTCAGTACTTC. The rearrangement uses TRBV12-5 and TRBJ2-4; D is perhaps TRBD2 (6 bases). There are 10 residues in the CDR3. Germline-derived CDR1 and CDR2 are LGHNT and FRNRAP. Trimming took off 8 bases at V and 8 bases at J, with 7 bases between the two ends.

V gene TRBV7-2 combines with J gene TRBJ2-5; D is unclear. The DNA end is more similar to TRBJ2-7, so the J call may be wrong. The germline V gene encodes CDR1 SGHTA and CDR2 FQGNSA. This CDR3 contains 11 residues. CDR3 nucleotides: TGTGCCAGCAGCCCCCCCTTCGAGCAGTACTTC. Amino acid sequence: CASSPPFEQYF.

This rearrangement joins TRBV5-4 to TRBJ1-2; 8 bases are a match to TRBD1. The CDR3 has 15 residues. V lost 2 bases to trimming and J lost 4 bases; unmatched junction nucleotides: 7. Germline V CDR1 and CDR2: SGHNT, YYREEE (reference sequence). The CDR3 region has the DNA TGTGCCAGCAGCTTTAATCAGGGGGCGCTCTATGGCTACACCTTC. Residues: CASSFNQGALYGYTF.

This clone was seen a few times. The chain carries TRBV15 and TRBJ2-5; D uncertain. The CDR3 is made up of 13 amino acids. The V gene's germline CDR1 is LNHNV and CDR2 YYDKDF (reference sequence). Between the trimmed V and J ends, which lost 0 bases and 2 bases, there was a span of 4 bases. CDR3 residues: CATSREQQETQYF. CDR3 DNA: TGTGCCACCAGCAGAGAACAGCAAGAGACCCAGTACTTC.

Only a few counts were recorded for this clone. This chain links TRBV19 with TRBJ1-1; possibly TRBD1 for D (5 bases). Germline CDR1 reads LNHDA; CDR2 reads SQIVND (reference sequence). The CDR3 is 11 amino acids. Trimming took 8 bases from V and 7 from J, leaving 11 bases between them. The CDR3 DNA is TGTGCCAGTTCAGGGAACGGTGAAGCTTTCTTT. It yields the protein CASSGNGEAFF. Full variable domain (remainder filled in from reference TRBV19 and TRBJ1-1): DGGITQSPKYLFRKEGQNVTLSCEQNLNHDAMYWYRQDPGQGLRLIYYSQIVNDFQKGDIAEGYSVSREKKESFPLTVTSAQKNPTAFYLCASSGNGEAFFGQGTRLTVV.

V and J are TRBV4-2 and TRBJ2-3; D may be TRBD2 (6 bases). There are 16 residues in the CDR3. In germline, CDR1 is LGHNA, CDR2 YNFKEQ. V lost 0 bases, J lost 1 base, and 11 bases lay in between. CDR3 nucleotides: TGTGCCAGCAGCCAAGAGCGTTCTAGCGGCACAGATACGCAGTATTTT. Its protein is CASSQERSSGTDTQYF.

The rearrangement joins TRBV4-1 to TRBJ2-6; D is unclear. The CDR3 consists of 15 residues. CDR1 is MGHRA and CDR2 is YSYEKL in the germline V gene. The ends were cut back, 1 base at V and 7 bases at J, with 11 bases in the middle. CDR3 amino acids: CASSQGRSVANVLTF. The CDR3 DNA reads TGCGCCAGCAGCCAAGGGCGCAGCGTAGCCAACGTCCTGACTTTC.

The chain is built from TRBV4-3 and TRBJ2-5; 7 nucleotides line up with TRBD2. J was trimmed by 1 base and V by 5 bases; bases with no gene match: 7. In germline, CDR1 is LGHNA, CDR2 YSLEER. CDR3 length: 15 amino acids. CDR3 nucleotides: TGCGCCAGCAGCTTCCGCGGGAGCCCCCAAGAGACCCAGTACTTC. Translated: CASSFRGSPQETQYF.

The gene calls are TRBV5-1 and TRBJ2-2; D possibly corresponds to TRBD1 (5 bases). There are 13 residues in the CDR3. Trimming pared 1 base from V and 6 bases from J, leaving 7 bases between. CDR1 and CDR2 from the germline V gene are SGHRS and YFSETQ. CDR3 protein: CASSLTGPGELFF. The CDR3 DNA sequence: TGCGCCAGCAGCTTGACAGGCCCCGGGGAGCTGTTTTTT.

This clone was seen a handful of times. The chain has TRBV7-2 and TRBJ1-1, with 7 bases that match TRBD1. V lost 4 bases, J lost 5 bases, and 7 bases stayed unmatched. This CDR3 contains 14 residues. In germline, CDR1 is SGHTA, CDR2 FQGNSA. The CDR3 reads CASSWTGVNTEAFF. DNA for the CDR3: TGTGCCAGCAGCTGGACAGGAGTAAATACTGAAGCTTTCTTT. The full variable domain, completed using reference TRBV7-2 and TRBJ1-1, is GAGVSQSPSNKVTEKGKDVELRCDPISGHTALYWYRQSLGQGLEFLIYFQGNSAPDKSGLPSDRFSAERTGGSVSTLTIQRTQQEDSAVYLCASSWTGVNTEAFFGQGTRLTVV.

The chain uses TRBV4-3 and TRBJ1-1; no firm D call. Per germline, CDR1 LGHNA and CDR2 YSLEER. V lost 0 bases to trimming and J lost 4 bases, with 12 bases between them. The CDR3 is made up of 15 amino acids. The CDR3 sequence: CASSQDPGSLTEAFF. For the CDR3, the DNA is TGCGCCAGCAGCCAAGATCCGGGGAGTCTCACTGAAGCTTTCTTT.